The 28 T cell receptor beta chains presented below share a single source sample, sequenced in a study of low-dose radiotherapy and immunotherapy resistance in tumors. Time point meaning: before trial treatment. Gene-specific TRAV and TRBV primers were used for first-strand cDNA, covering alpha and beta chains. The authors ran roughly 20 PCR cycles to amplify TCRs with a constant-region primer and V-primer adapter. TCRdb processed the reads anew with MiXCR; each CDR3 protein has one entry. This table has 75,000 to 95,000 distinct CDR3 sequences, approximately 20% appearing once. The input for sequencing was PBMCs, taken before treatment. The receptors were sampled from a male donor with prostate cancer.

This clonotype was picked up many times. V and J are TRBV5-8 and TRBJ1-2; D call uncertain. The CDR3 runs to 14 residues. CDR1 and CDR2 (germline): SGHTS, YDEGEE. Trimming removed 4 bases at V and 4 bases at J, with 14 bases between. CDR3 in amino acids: CASSDVGAGYGYTF. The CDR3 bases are TGTGCCAGCAGCGACGTTGGAGCAGGCTATGGCTACACCTTC.

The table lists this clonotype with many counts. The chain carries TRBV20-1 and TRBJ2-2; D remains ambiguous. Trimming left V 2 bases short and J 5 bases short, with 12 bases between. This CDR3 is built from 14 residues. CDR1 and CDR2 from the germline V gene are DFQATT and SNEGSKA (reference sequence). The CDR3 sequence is CSARLYDGTGELFF. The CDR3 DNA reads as TGCAGTGCTAGACTCTATGACGGAACCGGGGAGCTGTTTTTT.

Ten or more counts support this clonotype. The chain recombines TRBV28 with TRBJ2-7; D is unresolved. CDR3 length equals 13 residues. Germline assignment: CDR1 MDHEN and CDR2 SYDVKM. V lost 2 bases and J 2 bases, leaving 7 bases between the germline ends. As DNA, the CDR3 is TGTGCCAGCAGTTTAGGATATCCCTACGAGCAGTACTTC. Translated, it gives CASSLGYPYEQYF.

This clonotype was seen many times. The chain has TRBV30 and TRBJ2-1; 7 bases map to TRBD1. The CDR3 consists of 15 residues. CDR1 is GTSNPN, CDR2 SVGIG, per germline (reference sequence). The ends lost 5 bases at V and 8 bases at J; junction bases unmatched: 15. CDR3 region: CAWSPGQATGYEQFF. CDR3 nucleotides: TGTGCCTGGTCGCCAGGACAGGCCACAGGGTATGAGCAGTTCTTC. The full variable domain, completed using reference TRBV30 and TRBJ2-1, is SQTIHQWPATLVQPVGSPLSLECTVEGTSNPNLYWYRQAAGRGLQLLFYSVGIGQISSEVPQNLSASRPQDRQFILSSKKLLLSDSGFYLCAWSPGQATGYEQFFGPGTRLTVL.

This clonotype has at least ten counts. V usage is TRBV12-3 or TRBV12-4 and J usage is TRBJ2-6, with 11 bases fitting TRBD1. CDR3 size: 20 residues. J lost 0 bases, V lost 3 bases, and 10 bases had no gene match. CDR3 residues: CASSFGVWDRGFSGANVLTF. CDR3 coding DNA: TGTGCCAGCAGTTTTGGGGTCTGGGACAGGGGGTTCTCTGGGGCCAACGTCCTGACTTTC.

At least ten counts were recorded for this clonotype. CDR3: CASSAGTGESYEQYF. CDR3 bases: TGCGCCAGCAGCGCTGGGACAGGGGAAAGCTACGAGCAGTACTTC. The chain recombines TRBV5-1 with TRBJ2-7, with 10 nucleotides matching TRBD1. There are 15 residues in the CDR3. The V and J ends lost 4 bases and 3 bases, in that order; junction bases with no gene match: 7. Germline values: CDR1 SGHRS, CDR2 YFSETQ.

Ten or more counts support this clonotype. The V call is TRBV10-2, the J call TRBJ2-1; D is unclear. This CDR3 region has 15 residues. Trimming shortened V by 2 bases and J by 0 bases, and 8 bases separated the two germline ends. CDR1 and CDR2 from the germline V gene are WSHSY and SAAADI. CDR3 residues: CASSEDWISYNEQFF. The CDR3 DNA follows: TGCGCCAGCAGTGAGGATTGGATCTCCTACAATGAGCAGTTCTTC.

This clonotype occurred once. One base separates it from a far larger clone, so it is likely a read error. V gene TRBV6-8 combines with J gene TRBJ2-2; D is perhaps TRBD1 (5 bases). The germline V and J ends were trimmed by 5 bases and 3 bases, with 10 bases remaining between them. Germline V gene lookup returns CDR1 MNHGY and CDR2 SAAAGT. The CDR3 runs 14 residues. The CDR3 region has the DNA TGTGCCAGCAGTCTGGGGCCCGACACCGGGGAGCTGTTTTTT. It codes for CASSLGPDTGELFF.

The CDR3 loop is CASSQGGQGIYNEQFF. In DNA, the CDR3 is TGTGCCAGCAGCCAGGGGGGACAGGGGATCTACAATGAGCAGTTCTTC. J is TRBJ2-1 and V is TRBV4-2, with 10 bases that match TRBD1. Germline V gives CDR1 LGHNA, CDR2 YNFKEQ. The V and J ends lost 3 bases and 3 bases, in that order; junction bases with no gene match: 5. The CDR3 loop spans 16 amino acids.

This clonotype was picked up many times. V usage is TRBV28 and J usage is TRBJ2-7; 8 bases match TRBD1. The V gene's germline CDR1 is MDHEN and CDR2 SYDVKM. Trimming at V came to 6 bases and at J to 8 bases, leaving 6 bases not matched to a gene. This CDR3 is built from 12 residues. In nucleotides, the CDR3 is TGTGCCAGCAGAGGACAGGGAGGAAAGCAGTACTTC. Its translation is CASRGQGGKQYF.

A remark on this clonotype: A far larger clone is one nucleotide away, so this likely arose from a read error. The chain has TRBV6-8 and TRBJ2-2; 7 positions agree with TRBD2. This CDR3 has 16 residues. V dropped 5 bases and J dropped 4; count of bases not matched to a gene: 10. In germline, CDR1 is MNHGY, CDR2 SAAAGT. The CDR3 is CASSETSWSTTGELFF. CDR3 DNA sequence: TGTGCCAGCAGTGAGACTAGCTGGAGTACCACCGGGGAGCTGTTTTTT.

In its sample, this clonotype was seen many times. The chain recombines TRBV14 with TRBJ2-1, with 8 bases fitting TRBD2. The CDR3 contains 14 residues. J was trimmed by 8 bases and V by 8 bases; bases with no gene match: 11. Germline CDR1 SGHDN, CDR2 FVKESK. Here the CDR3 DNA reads TGTGCCAGCCAGAGGACGGGGGGGCCCTATGAGCAGTTCTTC. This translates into CASQRTGGPYEQFF.

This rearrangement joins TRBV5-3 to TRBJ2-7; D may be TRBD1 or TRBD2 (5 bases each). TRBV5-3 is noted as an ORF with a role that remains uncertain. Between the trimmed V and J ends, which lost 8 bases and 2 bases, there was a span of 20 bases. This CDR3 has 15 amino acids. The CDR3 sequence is CASSATGTVTYEQYF. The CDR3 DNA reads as TGTGCCAGCAGCGCGACCGGGACGGTGACCTACGAGCAGTACTTC.

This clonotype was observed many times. This CDR3 is CASSQDSTDTQYF. In DNA, the CDR3 is TGCGCCAGCAGCCAAGATTCGACAGATACGCAGTATTTT. V and J are TRBV4-1 and TRBJ2-3; D not resolved. This CDR3 contains 13 residues. V was shortened by 0 bases and J by 3 bases, with 4 bases between the two germline ends. Germline CDR1 MGHRA, CDR2 YSYEKL.

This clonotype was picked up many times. Here the CDR3 reads CASSPTGLTEAFF. The CDR3 nucleotides are TGCGCCAGCAGCCCGACAGGGCTCACTGAAGCTTTCTTT. The genes are TRBV5-1 and TRBJ1-1, with 7 nucleotides matching TRBD1. CDR3 length: 13 amino acids. Germline V gene sequence: CDR1 SGHRS, CDR2 YFSETQ. The junction had 4 bases not matched to a gene; V was cut back by 4 bases and J by 4 bases.

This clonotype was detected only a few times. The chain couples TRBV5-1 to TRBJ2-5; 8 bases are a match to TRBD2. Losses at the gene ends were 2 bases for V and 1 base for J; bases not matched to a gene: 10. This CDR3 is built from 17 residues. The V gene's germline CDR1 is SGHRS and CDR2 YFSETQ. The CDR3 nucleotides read TGCGCCAGCAGCTTCCAACCGGGACTAGGGCCCCAAGAGACCCAGTACTTC. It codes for CASSFQPGLGPQETQYF. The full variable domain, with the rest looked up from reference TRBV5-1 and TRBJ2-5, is KAGVTQTPRYLIKTRGQQVTLSCSPISGHRSVSWYQQTPGQGLQFLFEYFSETQRNKGNFPGRFSGRQFSNSRSEMNVSTLELGDSALYLCASSFQPGLGPQETQYFGPGTRLLVL.

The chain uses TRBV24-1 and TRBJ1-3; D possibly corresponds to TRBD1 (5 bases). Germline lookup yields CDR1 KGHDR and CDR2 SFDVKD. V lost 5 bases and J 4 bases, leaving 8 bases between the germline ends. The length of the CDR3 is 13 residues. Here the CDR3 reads CATSAQGGNTIYF. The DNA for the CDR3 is TGTGCCACCAGTGCGCAGGGAGGAAACACCATATATTTT.

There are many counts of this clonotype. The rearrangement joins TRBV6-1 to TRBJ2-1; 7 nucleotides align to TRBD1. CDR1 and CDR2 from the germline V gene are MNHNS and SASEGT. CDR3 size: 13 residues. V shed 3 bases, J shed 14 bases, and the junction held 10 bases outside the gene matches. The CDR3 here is CASSEKSPGQEFF. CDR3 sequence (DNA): TGTGCCAGCAGTGAGAAGAGTCCCGGACAGGAGTTCTTC.

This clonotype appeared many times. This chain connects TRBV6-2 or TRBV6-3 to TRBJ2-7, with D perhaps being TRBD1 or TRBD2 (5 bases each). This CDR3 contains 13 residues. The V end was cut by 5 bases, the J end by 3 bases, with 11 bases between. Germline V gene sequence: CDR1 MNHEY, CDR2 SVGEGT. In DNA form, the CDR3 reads TGTGCCAGCAGTGTTGGGACCCACTACGAGCAGTACTTC. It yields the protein CASSVGTHYEQYF.

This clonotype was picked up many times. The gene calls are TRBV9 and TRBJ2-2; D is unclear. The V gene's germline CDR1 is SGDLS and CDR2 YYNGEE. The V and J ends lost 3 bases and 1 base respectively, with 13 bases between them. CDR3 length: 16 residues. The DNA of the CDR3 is TGTGCCAGCAGCGCCGGACCCGGTTGGAACACCGGGGAGCTGTTTTTT. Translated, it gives CASSAGPGWNTGELFF. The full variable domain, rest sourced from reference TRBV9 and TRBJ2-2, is DSGVTQTPKHLITATGQRVTLRCSPRSGDLSVYWYQQSLDQGLQFLIQYYNGEERAKGNILERFSAQQFPDLHSELNLSSLELGDSALYFCASSAGPGWNTGELFFGEGSRLTVL.

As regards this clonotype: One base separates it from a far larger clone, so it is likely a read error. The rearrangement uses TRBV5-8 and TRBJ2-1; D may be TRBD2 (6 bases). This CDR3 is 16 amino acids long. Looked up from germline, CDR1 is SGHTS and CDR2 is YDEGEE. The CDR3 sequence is CASNLNALGLYNEQFF. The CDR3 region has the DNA TGTGCCAGCAACTTGAACGCCCTTGGACTATACAATGAGCAGTTCTTC.

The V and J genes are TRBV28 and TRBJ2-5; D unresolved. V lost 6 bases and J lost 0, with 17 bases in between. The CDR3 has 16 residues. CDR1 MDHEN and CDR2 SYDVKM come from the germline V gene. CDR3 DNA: TGTGCCAGCAGCCCCATGGATCGGAGCTACCAAGAGACCCAGTACTTC. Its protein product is CASSPMDRSYQETQYF.

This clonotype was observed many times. In DNA, the CDR3 is TGTGCCAGCGTCCCCCCCGTCGGACAAGATAACTATGGCTACACCTTC. It yields the protein CASVPPVGQDNYGYTF. The chain couples TRBV28 to TRBJ1-2; D might be TRBD1 (5 bases). The V and J ends lost 8 bases and 1 base respectively, with 20 bases between them. CDR1 is MDHEN and CDR2 is SYDVKM in the germline V gene. The CDR3 covers 16 residues.

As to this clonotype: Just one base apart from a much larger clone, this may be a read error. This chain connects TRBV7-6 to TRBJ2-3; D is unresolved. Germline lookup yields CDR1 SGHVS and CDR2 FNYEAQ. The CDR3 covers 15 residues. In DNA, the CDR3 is TGTGCCAGCAGCTTAGGCGCCATAAACACAGATACGGAGTATTTT. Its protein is CASSLGAINTDTEYF.

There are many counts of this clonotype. The CDR3 here is CASSGSTGAETQYF. The DNA for the CDR3 is TGTGCCAGCAGTGGATCAACAGGGGCAGAGACCCAGTACTTC. The rearrangement joins TRBV12-3 or TRBV12-4 to TRBJ2-5; 7 bases map to TRBD1. This CDR3 is 14 amino acids long. With 5 bases clipped from V and 4 bases from J, the junction kept 7 bases outside the gene matches.

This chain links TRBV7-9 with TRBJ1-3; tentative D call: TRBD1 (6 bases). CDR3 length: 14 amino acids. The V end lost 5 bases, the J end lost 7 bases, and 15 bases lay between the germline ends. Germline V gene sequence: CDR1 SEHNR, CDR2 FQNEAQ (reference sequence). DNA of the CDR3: TGTGCCAGCAGCCTACTACACAGGGATAACACCATATATTTT. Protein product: CASSLLHRDNTIYF.

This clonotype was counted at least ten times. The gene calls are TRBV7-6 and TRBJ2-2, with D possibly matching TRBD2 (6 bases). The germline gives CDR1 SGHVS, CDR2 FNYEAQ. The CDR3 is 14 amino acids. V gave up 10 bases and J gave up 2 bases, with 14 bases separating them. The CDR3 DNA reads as TGTGCCACCACCCGGGGGAGTAACACCGGGGAGCTGTTTTTT. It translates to CATTRGSNTGELFF.

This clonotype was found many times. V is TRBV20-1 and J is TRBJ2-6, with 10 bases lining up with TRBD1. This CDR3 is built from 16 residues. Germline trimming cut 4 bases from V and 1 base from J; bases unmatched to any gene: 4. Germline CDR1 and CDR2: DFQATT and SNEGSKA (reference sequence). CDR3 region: CSATRDRGSGANVLTF. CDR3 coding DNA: TGCAGTGCTACCCGGGACAGGGGATCTGGGGCCAACGTCCTGACTTTC.